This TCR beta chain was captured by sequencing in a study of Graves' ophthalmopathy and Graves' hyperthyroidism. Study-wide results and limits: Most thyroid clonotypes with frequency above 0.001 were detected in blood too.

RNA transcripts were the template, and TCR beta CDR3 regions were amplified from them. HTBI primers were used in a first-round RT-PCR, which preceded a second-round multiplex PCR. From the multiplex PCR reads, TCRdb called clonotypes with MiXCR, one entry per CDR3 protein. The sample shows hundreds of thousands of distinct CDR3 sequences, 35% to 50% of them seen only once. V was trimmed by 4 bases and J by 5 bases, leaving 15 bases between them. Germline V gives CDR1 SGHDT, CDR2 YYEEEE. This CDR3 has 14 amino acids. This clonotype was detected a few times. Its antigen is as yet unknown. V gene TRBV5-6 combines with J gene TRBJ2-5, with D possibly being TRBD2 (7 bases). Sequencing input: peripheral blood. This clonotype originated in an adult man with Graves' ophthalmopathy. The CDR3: CASSPIGGLETQYF. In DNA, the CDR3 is TGTGCCAGCAGCCCCATCGGGGGGCTGGAGACCCAGTACTTC.